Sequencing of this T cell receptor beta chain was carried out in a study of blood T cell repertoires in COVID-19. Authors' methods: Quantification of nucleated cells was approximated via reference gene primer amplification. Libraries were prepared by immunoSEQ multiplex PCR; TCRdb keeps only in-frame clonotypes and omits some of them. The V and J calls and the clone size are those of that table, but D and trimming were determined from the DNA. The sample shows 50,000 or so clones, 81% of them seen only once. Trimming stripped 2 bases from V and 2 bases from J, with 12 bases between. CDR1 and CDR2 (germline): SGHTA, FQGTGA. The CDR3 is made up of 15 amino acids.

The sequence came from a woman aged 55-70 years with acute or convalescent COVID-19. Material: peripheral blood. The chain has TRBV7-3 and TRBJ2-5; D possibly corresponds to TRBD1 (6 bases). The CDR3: CASSLEGTKQETQYF. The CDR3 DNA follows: TGTGCCAGCAGCTTAGAGGGGACAAAGCAAGAGACCCAGTACTTC.